Detailed here is one TCR beta chain. This entry belongs to a study of blood T cell repertoires in COVID-19. Overall study: Samples of COVID-19 (acute and convalescent) were obtained from the United States, Italy and Spain. Sources were T cells, B-cell-depleted T cells, or PBMCs; the material itself was cDNA or gDNA.

Germline V gene lookup returns CDR1 MGHRA and CDR2 YSYEKL. V was pared by 0 bases and J by 4 bases, with 10 bases between. The CDR3 is 15 amino acids. How the authors handled the data: Reference gene primer amplification gave estimated nucleated cell counts. Generated by immunoSEQ multiplex PCR, the TCRdb table keeps only in-frame clones and is missing some. For V, J and clone size, that table is used; D and trimming come from the DNA. There are about 20,000 clones in the sample; over 75% occur only once, and approximately 3.4% lies in the top ten. This sequence was found in a human donor in a cohort sampled during active COVID-19. The sequencing input was peripheral blood. V and J are TRBV4-1 and TRBJ1-3, with a weak D call TRBD1 (6 bases). CDR3 DNA: TGCGCCAGCAGCCAAGACGGGGGGCCAGGAAACACCATATATTTT. This codes for CASSQDGGPGNTIYF.